This T cell receptor beta chain was captured by sequencing in a study of vaccination and CD4 T cells after COVID-19. About the research overall: Recovered patients in the cohort numbered six men and four women, two of them Hispanic.

This CDR3 is 13 amino acids long. Deletions cut 3 bases from V and 2 bases from J, with 9 bases between. The germline gives CDR1 SGHRS, CDR2 YFSETQ. Treatment defined: approximately 9-day PBMC culture with coronavirus spike peptide pools or control peptides (ViraFEST assay). Study results and caveats: Analysis covered relatively few convalescent patients and lacked any early post-infection timepoints.

Of note for this clonotype: Its antigen is not identified.

With the Oncomine TCR Beta short-read assay, DNA from cultured CD4+ T cells was sequenced. TCRdb re-called the PCR reads through MiXCR, storing one row per CDR3 protein. The data hold about 16,000 distinct CDR3 sequences, with approximately 40% observed a single time. The clonotype comes from a human donor who received a COVID-19 vaccine. The sample in question was CD4+ T cells from blood, cultured in vitro, obtained before SARS-CoV-2 vaccination. This sequence joins TRBV5-1 and TRBJ2-7, with D unresolved. CDR3 in DNA: TGCGCCAGCAGCTCTCAGATACCCTACGAGCAGTACTTC. This codes for CASSSQIPYEQYF.